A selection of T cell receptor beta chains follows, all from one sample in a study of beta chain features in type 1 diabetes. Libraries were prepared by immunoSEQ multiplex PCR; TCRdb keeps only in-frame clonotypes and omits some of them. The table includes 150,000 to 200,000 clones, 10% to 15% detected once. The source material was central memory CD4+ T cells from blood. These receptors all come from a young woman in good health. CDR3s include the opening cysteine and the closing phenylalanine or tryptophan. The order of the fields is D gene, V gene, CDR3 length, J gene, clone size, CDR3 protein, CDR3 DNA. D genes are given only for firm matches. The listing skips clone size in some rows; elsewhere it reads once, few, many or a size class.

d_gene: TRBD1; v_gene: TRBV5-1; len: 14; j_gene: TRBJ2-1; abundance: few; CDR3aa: CASSARQGYNEQFF; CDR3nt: TGCGCCAGCAGCGCCAGACAGGGTTACAATGAGCAGTTCTTC
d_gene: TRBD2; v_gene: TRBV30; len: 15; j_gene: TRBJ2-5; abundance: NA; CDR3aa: CAWTGATSRSETQYF; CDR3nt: TGTGCCTGGACCGGTGCGACTAGCCGGTCCGAGACCCAGTACTTC
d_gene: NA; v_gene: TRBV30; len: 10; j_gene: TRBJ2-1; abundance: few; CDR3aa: CAWGGYEQFF; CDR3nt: TGTGCCTGGGGAGGGTATGAGCAGTTCTTC
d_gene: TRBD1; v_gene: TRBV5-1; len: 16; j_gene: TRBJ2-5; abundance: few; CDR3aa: CASSITGESTYETQYF; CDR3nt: TGCGCCAGCAGCATAACAGGGGAGAGTACTTACGAGACCCAGTACTTC
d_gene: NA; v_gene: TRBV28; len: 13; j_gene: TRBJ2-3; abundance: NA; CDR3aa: CASSWGRVDTQYF; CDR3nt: TGTGCCAGCAGTTGGGGCAGGGTAGATACGCAGTATTTT
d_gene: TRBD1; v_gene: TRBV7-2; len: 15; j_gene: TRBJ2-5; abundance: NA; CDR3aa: CASTPTQGVGETQYF; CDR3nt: TGTGCCAGCACCCCGACACAGGGGGTCGGAGAGACCCAGTACTTC
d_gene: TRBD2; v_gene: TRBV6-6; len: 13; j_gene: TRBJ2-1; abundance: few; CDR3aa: CASSSTRGNEQFF; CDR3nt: TGTGCCAGCAGTTCGACGCGGGGGAATGAGCAGTTCTTC
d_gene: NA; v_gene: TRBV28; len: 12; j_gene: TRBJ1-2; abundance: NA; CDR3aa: CASSLPVYGYTF; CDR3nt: TGTGCCAGCAGTTTACCCGTCTATGGCTACACCTTC
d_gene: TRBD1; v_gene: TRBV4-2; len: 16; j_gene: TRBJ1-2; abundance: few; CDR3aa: CASSQDGQAWGSGYTF; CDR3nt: TGTGCCAGCAGCCAAGACGGACAGGCCTGGGGATCTGGCTACACCTTC
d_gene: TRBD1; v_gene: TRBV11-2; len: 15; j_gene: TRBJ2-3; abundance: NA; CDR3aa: CASSPGTDRTDTQYF; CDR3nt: TGTGCCAGCAGCCCCGGGACAGACCGCACAGATACGCAGTATTTT
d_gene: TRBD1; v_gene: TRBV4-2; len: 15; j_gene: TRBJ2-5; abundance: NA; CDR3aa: CASSQFGTAQETQYF; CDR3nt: TGTGCCAGCAGCCAGTTCGGGACAGCACAAGAGACCCAGTACTTC
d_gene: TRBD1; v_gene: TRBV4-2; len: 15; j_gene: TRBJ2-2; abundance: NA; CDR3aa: CASSLEGANTGELFF; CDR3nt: TGTGCCAGCAGCCTAGAGGGGGCCAACACCGGGGAGCTGTTTTTT
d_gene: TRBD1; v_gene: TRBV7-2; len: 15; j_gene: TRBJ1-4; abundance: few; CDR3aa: CASSYRRQGGEKLFF; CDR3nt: TGTGCCAGCAGTTACCGCCGACAGGGCGGCGAAAAACTGTTTTTT
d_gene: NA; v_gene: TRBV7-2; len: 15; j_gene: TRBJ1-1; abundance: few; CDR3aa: CASSLYGQGNTEAFF; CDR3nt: TGTGCCAGCAGCTTATATGGCCAGGGGAACACTGAAGCTTTCTTT
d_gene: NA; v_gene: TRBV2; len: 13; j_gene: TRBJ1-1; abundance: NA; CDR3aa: CASRAGLGTEAFF; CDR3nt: TGTGCCAGCAGGGCGGGTCTGGGCACTGAAGCTTTCTTT
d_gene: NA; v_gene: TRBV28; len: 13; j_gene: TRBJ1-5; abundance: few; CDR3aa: CASSFTGNQPQHF; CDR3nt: TGTGCCAGCAGTTTTACAGGGAATCAGCCCCAGCATTTT
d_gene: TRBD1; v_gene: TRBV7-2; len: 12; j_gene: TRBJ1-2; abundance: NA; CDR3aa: CATLTGNYGYTF; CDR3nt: TGTGCCACCCTGACAGGGAACTATGGCTACACCTTC
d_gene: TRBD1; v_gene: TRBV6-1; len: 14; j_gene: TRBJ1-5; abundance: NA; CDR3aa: CASSGTGVNQPQHF; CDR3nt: TGTGCCAGCAGCGGGACAGGGGTCAATCAGCCCCAGCATTTT
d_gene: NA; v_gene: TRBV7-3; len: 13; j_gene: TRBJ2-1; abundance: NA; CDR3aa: CASSQTGTHEQFF; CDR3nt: TGTGCCAGCAGCCAAACAGGGACCCATGAGCAGTTCTTC
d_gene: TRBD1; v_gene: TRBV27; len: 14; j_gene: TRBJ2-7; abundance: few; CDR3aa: CASSPRDRGNEQYF; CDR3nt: TGTGCCAGCAGCCCCCGGGACAGGGGCAACGAGCAGTACTTC
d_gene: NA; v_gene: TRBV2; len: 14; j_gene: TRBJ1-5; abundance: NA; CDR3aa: CASIKGQSNQPQHF; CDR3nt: TGTGCCAGCATTAAAGGACAGAGCAATCAGCCCCAGCATTTT
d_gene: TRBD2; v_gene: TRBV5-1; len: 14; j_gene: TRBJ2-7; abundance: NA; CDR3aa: CASSWGGSDYEQYF; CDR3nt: TGCGCCAGCAGCTGGGGCGGGAGTGACTACGAGCAGTACTTC
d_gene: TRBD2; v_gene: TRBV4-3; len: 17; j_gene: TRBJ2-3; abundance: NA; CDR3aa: CASSPKRTSGSTDTQYF; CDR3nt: TGCGCCAGCAGCCCCAAACGGACTAGCGGCAGCACAGATACGCAGTATTTT